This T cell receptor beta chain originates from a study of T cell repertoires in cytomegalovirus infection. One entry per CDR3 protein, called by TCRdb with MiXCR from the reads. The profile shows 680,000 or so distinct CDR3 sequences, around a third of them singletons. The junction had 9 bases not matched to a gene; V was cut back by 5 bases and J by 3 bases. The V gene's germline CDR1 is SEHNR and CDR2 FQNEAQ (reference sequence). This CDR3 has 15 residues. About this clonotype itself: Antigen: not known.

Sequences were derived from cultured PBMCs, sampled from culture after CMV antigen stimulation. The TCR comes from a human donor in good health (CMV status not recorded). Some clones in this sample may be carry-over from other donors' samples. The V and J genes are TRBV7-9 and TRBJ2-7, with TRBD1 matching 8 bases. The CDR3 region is CASSEGQGQFYEQYF. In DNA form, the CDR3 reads TGTGCCAGCAGCGAAGGACAGGGCCAATTCTACGAGCAGTACTTC.